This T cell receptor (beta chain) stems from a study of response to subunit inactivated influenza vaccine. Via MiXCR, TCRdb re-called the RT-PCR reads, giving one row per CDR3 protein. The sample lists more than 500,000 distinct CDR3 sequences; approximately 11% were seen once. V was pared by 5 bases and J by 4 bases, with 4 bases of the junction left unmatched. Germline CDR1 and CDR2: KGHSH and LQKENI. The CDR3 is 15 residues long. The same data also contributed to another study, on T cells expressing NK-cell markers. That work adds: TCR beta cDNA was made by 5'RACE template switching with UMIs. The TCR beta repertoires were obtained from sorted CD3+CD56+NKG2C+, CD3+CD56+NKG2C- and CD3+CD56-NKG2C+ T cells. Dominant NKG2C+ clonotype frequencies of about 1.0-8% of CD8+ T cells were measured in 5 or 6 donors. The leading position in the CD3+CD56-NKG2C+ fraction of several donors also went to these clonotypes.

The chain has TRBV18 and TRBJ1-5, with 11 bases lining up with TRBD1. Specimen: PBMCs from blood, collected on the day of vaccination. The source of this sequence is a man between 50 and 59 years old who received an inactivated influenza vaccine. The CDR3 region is CASSARDRGNQPQHF. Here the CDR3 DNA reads TGTGCCAGCTCAGCCCGGGACAGGGGGAATCAGCCCCAGCATTTT.